The 28 T cell receptor beta chains reported below all come from one sample, sequenced in a study of spatial heterogeneity in lung cancer. The time point denotes: sample taken at primary tumor resection. In TCRdb, the 5' RACE reads were re-called with MiXCR into one record per CDR3 protein. The table has about 42,000 distinct CDR3 sequences, approximately 6.2% seen once. The sample here was PBMCs, taken at surgery. The receptors originated from a female donor with early-stage non-small cell lung cancer.

This clonotype was detected a few times. This chain uses TRBV4-1 with TRBJ1-2, with D unresolved. Germline assignment: CDR1 MGHRA and CDR2 YSYEKL. CDR3 size: 13 residues. Trimming left V 1 base short and J 5 bases short, with 8 bases between. CDR3 sequence (DNA): TGCGCCAGCAGCCAAGCGACGGGTTATGGCTACACCTTC. Amino acids: CASSQATGYGYTF.

This clonotype was seen repeatedly, ten times or more. The chain employs TRBV29-1 and TRBJ2-3; 14 nucleotides agree with TRBD2. V was pared by 7 bases and J by 1 base, with 7 bases of the junction left unmatched. CDR1 is SQVTM and CDR2 is ANQGSEA in the germline V gene. The CDR3 is 16 residues long. The CDR3 region has the DNA TGCAGCGCTGCCGGACTAGCGGGGGGCGGCACAGATACGCAGTATTTT. Translating it yields CSAAGLAGGGTDTQYF.

The sample holds a few counts of this clonotype. The chain links TRBV12-5 to TRBJ2-5, with D perhaps TRBD1 (6 bases). Germline loops: CDR1 LGHNT, CDR2 FRNRAP. CDR3 length equals 12 residues. The ends were cut back, 5 bases at V and 7 bases at J, with 11 bases in the middle. The CDR3 DNA sequence: TGTGCTAGTGGTCAGGACAGAGGGACCCAGTACTTC. Encoded protein: CASGQDRGTQYF.

The CDR3 protein is CASTEAATIAASQPQHF. The CDR3 bases are TGTGCCAGTACGGAAGCCGCAACGATAGCAGCAAGTCAGCCCCAGCATTTT. The genes are TRBV19 and TRBJ1-5; D is uncertain. The CDR3 spans 17 residues. With 7 bases removed from V and 6 bases from J, the gap between germline ends came to 25 bases. Germline values: CDR1 LNHDA, CDR2 SQIVND (reference sequence).

Ten or more counts support this clonotype. The chain recombines TRBV7-9 with TRBJ2-1; 10 bases agree with TRBD1. This CDR3 comprises 14 residues. The V gene's germline CDR1 is SEHNR and CDR2 FQNEAQ (reference sequence). V shed 5 bases and J 8 bases; nucleotides not matched to a gene: 6. In DNA form, the CDR3 reads TGTGCCAGCAGCATAAGACAGGGGGCGGATGAGCAGTTCTTC. Encoded protein: CASSIRQGADEQFF.

This clonotype has a count of ten or more. The gene calls are TRBV9 and TRBJ2-1, with D hard to call. V was trimmed by 3 bases and J by 1 base, leaving 11 bases between them. This CDR3 has 15 amino acids. The germline V gene encodes CDR1 SGDLS and CDR2 YYNGEE. The CDR3 spells CASSGLTVSYNEQFF. DNA of the CDR3: TGTGCCAGCAGCGGGTTGACGGTTTCCTACAATGAGCAGTTCTTC.

This clonotype has more than one count but fewer than ten. V usage is TRBV19 and J usage is TRBJ1-5; D remains ambiguous. Trimming pared 6 bases from V and 0 bases from J, leaving 15 bases between. CDR3 length: 16 residues. Germline V gives CDR1 LNHDA, CDR2 SQIVND (reference sequence). This CDR3 is CASSRTAGDSNQPQHF. CDR3 DNA: TGTGCCAGTAGCCGGACTGCCGGGGATAGCAATCAGCCCCAGCATTTT. Full variable domain (rest looked up from reference TRBV19 and TRBJ1-5): DGGITQSPKYLFRKEGQNVTLSCEQNLNHDAMYWYRQDPGQGLRLIYYSQIVNDFQKGDIAEGYSVSREKKESFPLTVTSAQKNPTAFYLCASSRTAGDSNQPQHFGDGTRLSIL.

The rearrangement joins TRBV24-1 to TRBJ2-3, with unresolved D. The CDR3 consists of 15 residues. CDR1 is KGHDR, CDR2 SFDVKD, per germline. V lost 3 bases and J lost 0, with 9 bases in between. The CDR3 DNA reads as TGTGCCACCAGTGATAGGGCGACTAGCACAGATACGCAGTATTTT. Translated, it gives CATSDRATSTDTQYF.

This chain links TRBV7-2 with TRBJ2-5; D is uncertain. The V gene lost 3 bases and the J gene lost 2 bases, with 7 bases spanning the gap. CDR3 size: 13 residues. The V gene's germline CDR1 is SGHTA and CDR2 FQGNSA. CDR3 in amino acids: CASSFHEQETQYF. DNA of the CDR3: TGTGCCAGCAGCTTCCACGAACAAGAGACCCAGTACTTC. The full variable domain, completed using reference TRBV7-2 and TRBJ2-5, is GAGVSQSPSNKVTEKGKDVELRCDPISGHTALYWYRQSLGQGLEFLIYFQGNSAPDKSGLPSDRFSAERTGGSVSTLTIQRTQQEDSAVYLCASSFHEQETQYFGPGTRLLVL.

This clonotype has a count of ten or more. In DNA form, the CDR3 reads TGTGCCACCCGACAGCCATATAGCAATCAGCCCCAGCATTTT. Translated, it gives CATRQPYSNQPQHF. The V call is TRBV19, the J call TRBJ1-5; the D gene is possibly TRBD1 (5 bases). The V and J ends lost 10 bases and 0 bases respectively, with 13 bases between them. The CDR3 has 14 residues. Germline V CDR1 and CDR2: LNHDA, SQIVND (reference sequence).

The chain joins TRBV29-1 to TRBJ1-1; no clear D. The germline CDR1 and CDR2 sequences are SQVTM and ANQGSEA. The CDR3 extends over 13 amino acids. V was trimmed by 4 bases and J by 1 base, leaving 10 bases between them. For the CDR3, the DNA is TGCAGCGTTGCATTGGGTCAGAACACTGAAGCTTTCTTT. It translates to CSVALGQNTEAFF.

This clonotype came up a few times. The chain carries TRBV20-1 and TRBJ2-3; D remains ambiguous. The CDR3 extends over 16 amino acids. Trimming left V 3 bases short and J 0 bases short, with 16 bases between. Germline CDR1 and CDR2: DFQATT and SNEGSKA (reference sequence). The CDR3: CSASIGVDPSTDTQYF. The CDR3 DNA reads TGCAGTGCTAGTATTGGAGTAGACCCTAGCACAGATACGCAGTATTTT.

The chain employs TRBV4-3 and TRBJ2-3, with 9 bases lining up with TRBD2. CDR1 LGHNA and CDR2 YSLEER come from the germline V gene. The trim removed 1 base at V and 1 base at J, leaving 6 bases unmatched. CDR3 length equals 17 residues. Here the CDR3 reads CASSQGGGGAGTDTQYF. In DNA, the CDR3 is TGCGCCAGCAGCCAAGGTGGCGGGGGGGCTGGCACAGATACGCAGTATTTT.

This clonotype was counted between two and nine times. V usage is TRBV3-1 and J usage is TRBJ2-3; no clear D. This CDR3 is 12 amino acids long. Germline values: CDR1 LGHDT, CDR2 YNNKEL (reference sequence). Trimming stripped 2 bases from V and 5 bases from J, with 5 bases between. CDR3 region: CASSQSVDTQYF. CDR3 sequence (DNA): TGTGCCAGCAGCCAATCGGTAGATACGCAGTATTTT.

This clonotype showed up many times. This sequence joins TRBV2 and TRBJ1-1; 7 bases match TRBD1. The germline gives CDR1 SNHLY, CDR2 FYNNEI. J gave up 5 bases and V 4 bases, and 10 bases lay outside the gene matches. The CDR3 is made up of 15 amino acids. The CDR3 nucleotides read TGTGCCAGCAGTGGACAGGGCGGTTTGGGGACTGAAGCTTTCTTT. It specifies CASSGQGGLGTEAFF.

This clonotype has just a few counts. The chain has TRBV3-1 and TRBJ1-1; the match to TRBD1 covers 8 bases. Germline CDR1 reads LGHDT; CDR2 reads YNNKEL (reference sequence). This CDR3 is built from 14 residues. V was pared by 1 base and J by 11 bases, with 9 bases of the junction left unmatched. The CDR3, as DNA: TGTGCCAGCAGCCAAGTAACAGGGGGGGGCATGGCTTTCTTT. It encodes CASSQVTGGGMAFF.

This clonotype appeared many times. V gene TRBV7-9 combines with J gene TRBJ1-5; the match to TRBD1 covers 9 bases. V trimming: 6 bases; J trimming: 5 bases; junction bases outside the gene matches: 8. Germline V gene lookup returns CDR1 SEHNR and CDR2 FQNEAQ (reference sequence). CDR3 length equals 15 residues. The CDR3 region is CASSPTGTGYQPQHF. The CDR3 coding sequence is TGTGCCAGCAGTCCAACCGGGACAGGGTATCAGCCCCAGCATTTT. The full variable domain, in which reference TRBV7-9 and TRBJ1-5 provide the parts outside the CDR3, is DTGVSQNPRHKITKRGQNVTFRCDPISEHNRLYWYRQTLGQGPEFLTYFQNEAQLEKSRLLSDRFSAERPKGSFSTLEIQRTEQGDSAMYLCASSPTGTGYQPQHFGDGTRLSIL.

There are many counts of this clonotype. The CDR3 nucleotides are TGTGCCAGCGGACAATCAGGGTTAAGCGCAGATACGCAGTATTTT. It yields the protein CASGQSGLSADTQYF. The chain is built from TRBV27 and TRBJ2-3, with D possibly TRBD1 on 5 matching bases. The germline V gene has CDR1 MNHEY and CDR2 SMNVEV (reference sequence). The CDR3 has 15 amino acids. Deletions cut 8 bases from V and 4 bases from J, with 19 bases between.

This clonotype was picked up a small number of times. The V and J genes are TRBV5-1 and TRBJ2-3; no definite D call. Germline CDR1 and CDR2: SGHRS and YFSETQ. The germline V and J ends were trimmed by 0 bases and 1 base, with 6 bases remaining between them. The CDR3 extends over 14 amino acids. CDR3 residues: CASSLVPGTDTQYF. DNA of the CDR3: TGCGCCAGCAGCTTGGTGCCCGGCACAGATACGCAGTATTTT.

There are many counts of this clonotype. This chain connects TRBV5-1 to TRBJ2-3; 7 positions agree with TRBD1. The CDR3 is made up of 15 amino acids. Per germline, CDR1 SGHRS and CDR2 YFSETQ. The ends lost 0 bases at V and 4 bases at J; junction bases unmatched: 5. This chain's CDR3 is CASSLGQGTPDTQYF. For the CDR3, the DNA is TGCGCCAGCAGCTTGGGACAGGGAACCCCAGATACGCAGTATTTT.

This clonotype was seen many times. The J gene is TRBJ2-6, the V gene TRBV5-4; TRBD1 might be the D (6 bases). Trimming shortened V by 0 bases and J by 8 bases, and 9 bases separated the two germline ends. Germline loops: CDR1 SGHNT, CDR2 YYREEE (reference sequence). The length of the CDR3 is 14 residues. CDR3 loop: CASSLEGVTNVLTF. The DNA of the CDR3 is TGTGCCAGCAGCTTGGAGGGGGTCACCAACGTCCTGACTTTC.

This clonotype appeared many times. This chain uses TRBV30 with TRBJ1-1, with D uncertain. V gave up 1 base and J gave up 0 bases, with 18 bases separating them. The CDR3 runs 17 residues. Germline V gene sequence: CDR1 GTSNPN, CDR2 SVGIG (reference sequence). CDR3 sequence reads: CAWSAANSQFMNTEAFF. For the CDR3, the DNA is TGTGCCTGGAGTGCTGCTAACAGCCAGTTTATGAACACTGAAGCTTTCTTT.

A few counts support this clonotype. CDR3 loop: CASSPSGTPNEQFF. The CDR3 DNA is TGTGCCAGCAGCCCAAGTGGGACCCCAAATGAGCAGTTCTTC. The rearrangement links TRBV3-1 to TRBJ2-1; either TRBD1 or TRBD2 may fit D (5 bases each). The ends were cut back, 4 bases at V and 7 bases at J, with 14 bases in the middle. The CDR3 runs 14 residues. Looked up from germline, CDR1 is LGHDT and CDR2 is YNNKEL (reference sequence).

This clonotype was recorded many times. The chain links TRBV7-9 to TRBJ1-1; 10 bases match TRBD1. V shed 2 bases and J 11 bases; nucleotides not matched to a gene: 5. The CDR3 totals 13 residues. Germline CDR1 SEHNR, CDR2 FQNEAQ (reference sequence). The CDR3 region is CASSLPGQGRAFF. CDR3 nucleotide sequence: TGTGCCAGCAGCTTACCGGGACAGGGGAGGGCTTTCTTT.

This clonotype was counted many times. The chain recombines TRBV7-2 with TRBJ1-1, with D possibly TRBD1 on 6 matching bases. Per the germline V gene, CDR1 is SGHTA and CDR2 is FQGNSA. CDR3 length: 15 amino acids. Deletions cut 7 bases from V and 3 bases from J, with 18 bases between. This CDR3 reads CASTLPGQLYTEAFF. The DNA of the CDR3 is TGTGCCAGCACCCTACCCGGACAGCTATACACTGAAGCTTTCTTT.

This clonotype has at least ten counts. The rearrangement links TRBV7-2 to TRBJ2-3; D gene ambiguous. V was pared by 8 bases and J by 6 bases, with 18 bases between. Germline lookup yields CDR1 SGHTA and CDR2 FQGNSA. This CDR3 spans 14 amino acids. The CDR3 DNA is TGTGCCAGCGCGTACGTCCCCTCGTCTGATACGCAGTATTTT. As protein: CASAYVPSSDTQYF.

This clonotype was counted ten times or more. This chain connects TRBV28 to TRBJ2-7; D is ambiguous. The length of the CDR3 is 12 residues. The germline V gene encodes CDR1 MDHEN and CDR2 SYDVKM. V gave up 4 bases and J gave up 7 bases, with 11 bases separating them. CDR3 DNA sequence: TGTGCCAGCAGTTCGGCGACTCCGGAGCAGTACTTC. It translates to CASSSATPEQYF. Combining the CDR3 with reference TRBV28 and TRBJ2-7 gives the whole variable domain DVKVTQSSRYLVKRTGEKVFLECVQDMDHENMFWYRQDPGLGLRLIYFSYDVKMKEKGDIPEGYSVSREKKERFSLILESASTNQTSMYLCASSSATPEQYFGPGTRLTVT.

Comment on this clonotype: A much larger clone sits a single nucleotide away, making a read error possible. CDR3 residues: CASSNGQTNNEQFF. The DNA for the CDR3 is TGTGCCAGCAGTAACGGGCAGACCAACAATGAGCAGTTCTTC. The chain couples TRBV6-6 to TRBJ2-1; the D is unclear. Trimming stripped 5 bases from V and 5 bases from J, with 13 bases between. The CDR3 runs to 14 residues. The germline V gene encodes CDR1 MNHNY and CDR2 SVGAGI (reference sequence).